Each of the 5 T cell receptor beta chains below was sequenced from the same sample in a study of blood T cell repertoires in COVID-19. Using immunoSEQ multiplex PCR, the repertoire was profiled, and TCRdb retains in-frame clones only, with some absent. Here the sample spans tens of thousands of clones, about 80% being singletons. Sequencing was done on a sample of peripheral blood. These receptors all stem from a man aged 50 to 60 with active or convalescent COVID-19.

This clone was counted a single time. The rearrangement links TRBV14 to TRBJ1-4; TRBD1 aligns across 8 bases. CDR1 is SGHDN and CDR2 is FVKESK in the germline V gene. CDR3 length: 15 residues. The V gene end was trimmed by 4 bases and the J gene end by 7 bases; junction bases not matched to a gene: 8. Written as DNA, the CDR3 is TGTGCCAGCAGCCTTTCCGGGACAGGTGCTGAAAAACTGTTTTTT. The encoded protein is CASSLSGTGAEKLFF. The full variable domain, rest sourced from reference TRBV14 and TRBJ1-4, is EAGVTQFPSHSVIEKGQTVTLRCDPISGHDNLYWYRRVMGKEIKFLLHFVKESKQDESGMPNNRFLAERTGGTYSTLKVQPAELEDSGVYFCASSLSGTGAEKLFFGSGTQLSVL.

The chain joins TRBV9 to TRBJ1-2; D uncertain. V shed 0 bases and J shed 4 bases, with 7 bases lying between them. Germline V CDR1 and CDR2: SGDLS, YYNGEE. The CDR3 has 13 amino acids. The CDR3: CASSVGATYGYTF. In DNA, the CDR3 is TGTGCCAGCAGCGTAGGGGCCACCTATGGCTACACCTTC.

This clone was counted once. The chain uses TRBV15 and TRBJ1-3; 9 nucleotides match TRBD1. Germline CDR1 LNHNV, CDR2 YYDKDF (reference sequence). The CDR3 spans 16 residues. Unmatched junction bases numbered 4, after V lost 1 base and J lost 3 bases. DNA of the CDR3: TGTGCCACCAGCAGAGGGGACAGGGATGTTGGAAACACCATATATTTT. Protein: CATSRGDRDVGNTIYF.

The chain couples TRBV18 to TRBJ1-3, with 7 bases that match TRBD1. The CDR3 has 15 residues. The germline V gene has CDR1 KGHSH and CDR2 LQKENI. V lost 5 bases, J lost 0 bases, and 4 bases stayed unmatched. CDR3 DNA: TGTGCCAGCTCAAGGGGACAGACCTCTGGAAACACCATATATTTT. Its translation is CASSRGQTSGNTIYF.

There are a few counts of this clone. This chain uses TRBV5-1 with TRBJ1-4; D is unresolved. Looked up from germline, CDR1 is SGHRS and CDR2 is YFSETQ. The CDR3 consists of 15 residues. Trimming removed 2 bases at V and 3 bases at J, with 11 bases between. Here the CDR3 DNA reads TGCGCCAGCAGCTTACTAGGAGGAGCTAATGAAAAACTGTTTTTT. Protein sequence: CASSLLGGANEKLFF.